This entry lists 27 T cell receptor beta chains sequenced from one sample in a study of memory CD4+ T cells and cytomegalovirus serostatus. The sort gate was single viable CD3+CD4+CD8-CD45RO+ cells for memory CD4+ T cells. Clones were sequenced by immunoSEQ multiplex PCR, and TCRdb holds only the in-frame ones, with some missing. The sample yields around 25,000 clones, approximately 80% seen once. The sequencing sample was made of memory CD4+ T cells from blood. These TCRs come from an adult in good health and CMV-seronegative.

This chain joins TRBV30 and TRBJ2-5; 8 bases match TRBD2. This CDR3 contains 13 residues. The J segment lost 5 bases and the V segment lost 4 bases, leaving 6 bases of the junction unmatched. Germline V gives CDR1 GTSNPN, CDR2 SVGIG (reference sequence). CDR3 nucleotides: TGTGCCTGGACCGGGGGGGGTCCTGAGACCCAGTACTTC. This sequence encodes CAWTGGGPETQYF.

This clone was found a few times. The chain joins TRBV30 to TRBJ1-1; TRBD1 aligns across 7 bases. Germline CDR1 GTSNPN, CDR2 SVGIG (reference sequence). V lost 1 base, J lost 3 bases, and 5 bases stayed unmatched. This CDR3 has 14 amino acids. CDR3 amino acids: CAWSGGRGDTEAFF. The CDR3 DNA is TGTGCCTGGAGTGGGGGCAGGGGGGACACTGAAGCTTTCTTT.

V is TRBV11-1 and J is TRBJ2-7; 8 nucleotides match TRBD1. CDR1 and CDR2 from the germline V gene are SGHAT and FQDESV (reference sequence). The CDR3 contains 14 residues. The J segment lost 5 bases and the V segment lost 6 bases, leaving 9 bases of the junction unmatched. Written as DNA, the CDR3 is TGTGCCAGCAGTTCCGGACAGGGTGGGAACGAGCAGTACTTC. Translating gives CASSSGQGGNEQYF.

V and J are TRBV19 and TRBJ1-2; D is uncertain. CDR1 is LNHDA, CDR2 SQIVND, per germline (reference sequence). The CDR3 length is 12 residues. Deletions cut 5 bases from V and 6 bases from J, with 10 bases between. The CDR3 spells CASSLRTDGYTF. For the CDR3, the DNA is TGTGCCAGTAGTTTGAGGACCGATGGCTACACCTTC. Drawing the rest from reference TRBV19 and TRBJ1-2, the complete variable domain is DGGITQSPKYLFRKEGQNVTLSCEQNLNHDAMYWYRQDPGQGLRLIYYSQIVNDFQKGDIAEGYSVSREKKESFPLTVTSAQKNPTAFYLCASSLRTDGYTFGSGTRLTVV.

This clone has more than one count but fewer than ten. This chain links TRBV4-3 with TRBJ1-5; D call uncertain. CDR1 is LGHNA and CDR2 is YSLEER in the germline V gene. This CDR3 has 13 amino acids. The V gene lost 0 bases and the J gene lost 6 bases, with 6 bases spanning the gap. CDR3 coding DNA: TGCGCCAGCAGCCAAGAGACTGGTCAGCCCCAGCATTTT. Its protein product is CASSQETGQPQHF.

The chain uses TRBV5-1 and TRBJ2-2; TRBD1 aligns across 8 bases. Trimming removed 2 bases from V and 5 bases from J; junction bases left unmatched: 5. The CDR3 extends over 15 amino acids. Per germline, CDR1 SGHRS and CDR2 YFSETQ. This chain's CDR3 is CASSFRGRGTGELFF. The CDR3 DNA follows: TGCGCCAGCAGCTTCAGGGGGCGGGGAACCGGGGAGCTGTTTTTT.

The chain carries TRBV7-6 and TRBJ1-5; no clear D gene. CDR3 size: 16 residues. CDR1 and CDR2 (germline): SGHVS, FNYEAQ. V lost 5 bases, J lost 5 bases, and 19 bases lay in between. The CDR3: CASSTVVGRDDQPQHF. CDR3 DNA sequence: TGTGCCAGCAGCACCGTTGTAGGCAGAGACGATCAGCCCCAGCATTTT.

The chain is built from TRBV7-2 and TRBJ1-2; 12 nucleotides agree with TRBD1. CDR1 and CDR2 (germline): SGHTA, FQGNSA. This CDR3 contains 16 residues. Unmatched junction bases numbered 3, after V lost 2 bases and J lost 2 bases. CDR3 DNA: TGTGCCAGCAGCTTAACCGGGACAGGGGGCAACTATGGCTACACCTTC. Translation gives CASSLTGTGGNYGYTF.

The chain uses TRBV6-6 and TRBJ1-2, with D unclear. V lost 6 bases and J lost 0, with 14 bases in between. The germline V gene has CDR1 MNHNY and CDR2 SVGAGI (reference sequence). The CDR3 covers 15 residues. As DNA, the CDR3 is TGTGCCAGCAGCCTGACAAACCGACCTAACTATGGCTACACCTTC. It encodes CASSLTNRPNYGYTF.

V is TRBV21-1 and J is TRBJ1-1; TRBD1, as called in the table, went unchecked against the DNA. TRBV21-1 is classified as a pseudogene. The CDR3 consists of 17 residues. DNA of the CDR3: TGTGCCAGCAGCAATTGGAGCGAACAGGGGGCGAGTTCTGAAGCTTTCTTT. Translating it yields CASSNWSEQGASSEAFF.

The CDR3 nucleotides read TGTGCCAGCAGCTTGTACACCTCTGGAAACACCATATATTTT. It translates to CASSLYTSGNTIYF. The chain combines TRBV5-6 with TRBJ1-3, with D unresolved. The germline CDR1 and CDR2 sequences are SGHDT and YYEEEE. The CDR3 has 14 amino acids. V was trimmed by 1 base and J by 0 bases, leaving 5 bases between them.

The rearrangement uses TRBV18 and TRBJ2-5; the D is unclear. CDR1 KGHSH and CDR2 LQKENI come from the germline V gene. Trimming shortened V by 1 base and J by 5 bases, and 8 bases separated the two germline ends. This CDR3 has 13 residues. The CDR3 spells CASSPRFKETQYF. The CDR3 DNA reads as TGTGCCAGCTCACCACGATTCAAGGAGACCCAGTACTTC.

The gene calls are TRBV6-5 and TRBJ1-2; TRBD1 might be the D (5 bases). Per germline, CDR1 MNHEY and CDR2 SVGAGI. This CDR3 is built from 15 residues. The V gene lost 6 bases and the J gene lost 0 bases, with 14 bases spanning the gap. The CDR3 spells CASRKTVQANYGYTF. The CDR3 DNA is TGTGCCAGCAGGAAAACAGTACAGGCTAACTATGGCTACACCTTC.

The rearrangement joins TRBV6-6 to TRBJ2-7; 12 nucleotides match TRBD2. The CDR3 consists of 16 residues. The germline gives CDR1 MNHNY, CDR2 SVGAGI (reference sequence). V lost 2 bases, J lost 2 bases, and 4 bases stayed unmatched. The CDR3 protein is CASSYHGLAGPYEQYF. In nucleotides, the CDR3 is TGTGCCAGCAGTTACCACGGACTAGCGGGACCCTACGAGCAGTACTTC.

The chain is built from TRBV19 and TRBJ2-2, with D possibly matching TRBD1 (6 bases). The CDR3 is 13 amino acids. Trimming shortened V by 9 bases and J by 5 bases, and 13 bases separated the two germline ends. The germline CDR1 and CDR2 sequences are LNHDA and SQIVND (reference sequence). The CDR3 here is CASKNRVTGELFF. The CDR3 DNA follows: TGTGCCAGCAAAAACAGGGTTACCGGGGAGCTGTTTTTT.

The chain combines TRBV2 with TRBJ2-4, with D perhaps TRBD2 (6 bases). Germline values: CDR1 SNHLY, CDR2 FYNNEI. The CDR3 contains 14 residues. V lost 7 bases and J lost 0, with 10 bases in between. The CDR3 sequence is CASTLGLAKNIQYF. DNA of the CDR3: TGTGCCAGCACTCTGGGACTAGCCAAAAACATTCAGTACTTC. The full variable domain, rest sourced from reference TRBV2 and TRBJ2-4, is EPEVTQTPSHQVTQMGQEVILRCVPISNHLYFYWYRQILGQKVEFLVSFYNNEISEKSEIFDDQFSVERPDGSNFTLKIRSTKLEDSAMYFCASTLGLAKNIQYFGAGTRLSVL.

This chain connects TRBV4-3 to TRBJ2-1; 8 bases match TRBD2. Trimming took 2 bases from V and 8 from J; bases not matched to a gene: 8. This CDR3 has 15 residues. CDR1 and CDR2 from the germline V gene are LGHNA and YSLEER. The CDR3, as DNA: TGCGCCAGCAGCCAACCCTCGGGGGGGATCCATGAGCAGTTCTTC. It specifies CASSQPSGGIHEQFF.

The CDR3 loop is CASSLGQPNTIYF. The CDR3 region has the DNA TGTGCCAGCAGCTTGGGCCAGCCAAACACCATATATTTT. The rearrangement links TRBV5-4 to TRBJ1-3, with D uncertain. Trimming shortened V by 0 bases and J by 6 bases, and 7 bases separated the two germline ends. Germline V gene lookup returns CDR1 SGHNT and CDR2 YYREEE (reference sequence). This CDR3 has 13 amino acids.

CDR3 nucleotides: TGTGCCAGCTCACCGGAAGGGAACACTGAAGCTTTCTTT. Translating gives CASSPEGNTEAFF. The V call is TRBV18, the J call TRBJ1-1, with D unresolved. The V gene lost 3 bases and the J gene lost 1 base, with 6 bases spanning the gap. The CDR3 consists of 13 residues. Germline V gives CDR1 KGHSH, CDR2 LQKENI.

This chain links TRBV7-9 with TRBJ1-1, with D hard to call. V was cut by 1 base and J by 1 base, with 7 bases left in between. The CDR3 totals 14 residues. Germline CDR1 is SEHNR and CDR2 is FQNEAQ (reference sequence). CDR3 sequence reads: CASSLGTQNTEAFF. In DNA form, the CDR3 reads TGTGCCAGCAGCTTAGGGACTCAGAACACTGAAGCTTTCTTT. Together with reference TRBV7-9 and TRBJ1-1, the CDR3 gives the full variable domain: DTGVSQNPRHKITKRGQNVTFRCDPISEHNRLYWYRQTLGQGPEFLTYFQNEAQLEKSRLLSDRFSAERPKGSFSTLEIQRTEQGDSAMYLCASSLGTQNTEAFFGQGTRLTVV.

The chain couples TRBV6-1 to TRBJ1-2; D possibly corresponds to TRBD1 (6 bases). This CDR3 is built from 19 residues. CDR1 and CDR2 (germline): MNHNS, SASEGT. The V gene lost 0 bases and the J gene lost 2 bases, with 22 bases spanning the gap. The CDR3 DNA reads TGTGCCAGCAGTGAAGCCCCCGAACCAAGATGGACAGAGAACTATGGCTACACCTTC. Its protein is CASSEAPEPRWTENYGYTF.

CDR3 residues: CASSPLAGVGETQYF. The CDR3 coding sequence is TGCGCCAGCAGCCCCCTAGCGGGAGTAGGAGAGACCCAGTACTTC. J is TRBJ2-5 and V is TRBV5-1, with 10 bases aligning to TRBD2. With 4 bases clipped from V and 4 bases from J, the junction kept 7 bases outside the gene matches. This CDR3 has 15 amino acids. In germline, CDR1 is SGHRS, CDR2 YFSETQ. The whole variable domain, remainder taken from reference TRBV5-1 and TRBJ2-5, is KAGVTQTPRYLIKTRGQQVTLSCSPISGHRSVSWYQQTPGQGLQFLFEYFSETQRNKGNFPGRFSGRQFSNSRSEMNVSTLELGDSALYLCASSPLAGVGETQYFGPGTRLLVL.

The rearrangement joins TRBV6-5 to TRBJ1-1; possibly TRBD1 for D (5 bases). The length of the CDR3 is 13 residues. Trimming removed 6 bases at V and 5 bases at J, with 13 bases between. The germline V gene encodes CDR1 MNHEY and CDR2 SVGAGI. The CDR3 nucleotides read TGTGCCAGCAGCCTCCAGGGTTGGACTGAAGCTTTCTTT. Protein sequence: CASSLQGWTEAFF.

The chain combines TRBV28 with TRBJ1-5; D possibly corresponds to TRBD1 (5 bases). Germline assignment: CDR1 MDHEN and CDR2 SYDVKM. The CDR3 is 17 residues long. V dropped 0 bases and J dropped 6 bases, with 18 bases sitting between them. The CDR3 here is CASSLWSGQSTRQPQHF. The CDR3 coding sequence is TGTGCCAGCAGTTTATGGTCCGGACAAAGTACTCGTCAGCCCCAGCATTTT.

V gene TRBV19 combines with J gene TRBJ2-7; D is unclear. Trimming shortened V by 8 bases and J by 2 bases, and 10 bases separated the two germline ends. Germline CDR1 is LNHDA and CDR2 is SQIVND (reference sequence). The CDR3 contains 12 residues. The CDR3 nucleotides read TGTGCCAGTCGATCTAGGACCTACGAGCAGTACTTC. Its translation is CASRSRTYEQYF.

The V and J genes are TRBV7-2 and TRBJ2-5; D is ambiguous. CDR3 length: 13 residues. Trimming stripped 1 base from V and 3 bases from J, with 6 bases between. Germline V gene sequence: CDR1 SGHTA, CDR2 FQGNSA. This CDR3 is CASSLVQKETQYF. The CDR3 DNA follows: TGTGCCAGCAGCTTAGTGCAGAAAGAGACCCAGTACTTC.

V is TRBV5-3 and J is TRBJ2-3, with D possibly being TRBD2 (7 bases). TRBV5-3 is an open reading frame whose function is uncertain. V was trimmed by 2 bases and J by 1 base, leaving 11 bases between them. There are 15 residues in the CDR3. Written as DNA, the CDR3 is TGTGCCAGAAGCTTAACAGGGAGGGGCACAGATACGCAGTATTTT. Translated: CARSLTGRGTDTQYF.